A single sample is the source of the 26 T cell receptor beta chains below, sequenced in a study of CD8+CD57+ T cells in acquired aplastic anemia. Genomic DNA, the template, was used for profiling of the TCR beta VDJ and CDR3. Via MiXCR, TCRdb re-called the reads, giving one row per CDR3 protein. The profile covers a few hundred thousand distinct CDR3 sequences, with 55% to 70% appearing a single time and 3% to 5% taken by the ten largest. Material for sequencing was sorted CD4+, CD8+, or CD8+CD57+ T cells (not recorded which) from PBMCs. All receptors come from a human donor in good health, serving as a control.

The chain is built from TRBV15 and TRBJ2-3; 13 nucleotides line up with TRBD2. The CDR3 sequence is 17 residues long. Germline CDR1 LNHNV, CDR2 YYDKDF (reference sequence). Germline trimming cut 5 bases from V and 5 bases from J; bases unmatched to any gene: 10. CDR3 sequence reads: CATSSITSGGARDTQYF. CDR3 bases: TGTGCCACCAGCTCAATAACTAGCGGGGGGGCCAGAGATACGCAGTATTTT.

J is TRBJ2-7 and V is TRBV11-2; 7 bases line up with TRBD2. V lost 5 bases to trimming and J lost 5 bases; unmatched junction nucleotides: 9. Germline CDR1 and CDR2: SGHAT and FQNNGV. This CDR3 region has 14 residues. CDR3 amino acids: CASSPLAGVDEQYF. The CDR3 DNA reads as TGTGCCAGCAGCCCCTTGGCGGGGGTCGACGAGCAGTACTTC.

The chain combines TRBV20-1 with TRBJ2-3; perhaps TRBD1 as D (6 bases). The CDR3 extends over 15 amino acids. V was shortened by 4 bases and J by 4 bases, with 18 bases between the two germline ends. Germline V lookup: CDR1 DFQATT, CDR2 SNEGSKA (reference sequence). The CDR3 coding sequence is TGCAGTGCTACCGAGGCTGGGGGCCGGCCAGATACGCAGTATTTT. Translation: CSATEAGGRPDTQYF.

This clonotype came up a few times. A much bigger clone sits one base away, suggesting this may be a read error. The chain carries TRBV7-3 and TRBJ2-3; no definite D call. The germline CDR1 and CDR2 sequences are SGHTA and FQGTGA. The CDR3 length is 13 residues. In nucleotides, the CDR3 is TGTGCCGGCAGCTTATCGAGCACAGATACGCAGTATTTT. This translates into CAGSLSSTDTQYF.

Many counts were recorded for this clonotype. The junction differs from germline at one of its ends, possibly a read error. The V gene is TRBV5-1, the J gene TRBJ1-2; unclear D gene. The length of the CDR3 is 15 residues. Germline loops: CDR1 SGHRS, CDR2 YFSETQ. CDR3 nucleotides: TGCGCCAGCGCTACCCAACGCGGGTTGGGCTATGGCTACATCTTC. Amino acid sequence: CASATQRGLGYGYIF. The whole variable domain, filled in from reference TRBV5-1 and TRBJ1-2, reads KAGVTQTPRYLIKTRGQQVTLSCSPISGHRSVSWYQQTPGQGLQFLFEYFSETQRNKGNFPGRFSGRQFSNSRSEMNVSTLELGDSALYLCASATQRGLGYGYIFGSGTRLTVV.

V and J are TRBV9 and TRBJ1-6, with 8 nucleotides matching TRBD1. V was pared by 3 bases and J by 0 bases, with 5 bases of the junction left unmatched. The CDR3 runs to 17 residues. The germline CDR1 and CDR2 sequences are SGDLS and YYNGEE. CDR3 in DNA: TGTGCCAGCAGCGCTACAGGGGGTGTCTCCTATAATTCACCCCTCCACTTT. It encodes CASSATGGVSYNSPLHF.

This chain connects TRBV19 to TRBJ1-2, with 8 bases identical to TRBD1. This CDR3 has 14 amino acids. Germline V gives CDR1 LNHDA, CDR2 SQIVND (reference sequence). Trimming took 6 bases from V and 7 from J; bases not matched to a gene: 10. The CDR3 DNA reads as TGTGCCAGTAGGACACCAACAGGGGGATCTGGCTACACCTTC. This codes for CASRTPTGGSGYTF.

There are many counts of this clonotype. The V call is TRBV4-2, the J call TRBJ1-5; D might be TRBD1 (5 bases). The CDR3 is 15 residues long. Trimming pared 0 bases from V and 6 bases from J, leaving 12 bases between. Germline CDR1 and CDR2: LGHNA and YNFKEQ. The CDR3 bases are TGTGCCAGCAGCCAAGAAGGCCGGGGGAGTCAGCCCCAGCATTTT. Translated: CASSQEGRGSQPQHF.

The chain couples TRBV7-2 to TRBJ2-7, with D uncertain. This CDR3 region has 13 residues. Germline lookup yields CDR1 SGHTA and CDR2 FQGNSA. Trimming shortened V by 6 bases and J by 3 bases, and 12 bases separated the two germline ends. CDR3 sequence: CASRGRRHYEQYF. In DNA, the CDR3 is TGTGCCAGCAGGGGAAGGCGGCACTACGAGCAGTACTTC.

This chain's CDR3 is CASSLTEAYNQYF. The CDR3 DNA reads TGCGCCAGCAGCTTGACAGAGGCTTACAACCAGTACTTC. This chain joins TRBV5-1 and TRBJ2-5; D ambiguous. The V end was cut by 1 base, the J end by 10 bases, with 14 bases between. Germline V gene lookup returns CDR1 SGHRS and CDR2 YFSETQ. CDR3 length: 13 residues. The full variable domain, completed using reference TRBV5-1 and TRBJ2-5, is KAGVTQTPRYLIKTRGQQVTLSCSPISGHRSVSWYQQTPGQGLQFLFEYFSETQRNKGNFPGRFSGRQFSNSRSEMNVSTLELGDSALYLCASSLTEAYNQYFGPGTRLLVL.

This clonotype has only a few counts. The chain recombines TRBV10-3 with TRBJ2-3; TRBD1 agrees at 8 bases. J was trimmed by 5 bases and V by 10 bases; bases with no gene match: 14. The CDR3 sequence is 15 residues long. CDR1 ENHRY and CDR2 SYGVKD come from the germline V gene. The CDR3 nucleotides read TGTGCCAGCAGCCCAGGGGGCTCTTCGGGAGATACGCAGTATTTT. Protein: CASSPGGSSGDTQYF.

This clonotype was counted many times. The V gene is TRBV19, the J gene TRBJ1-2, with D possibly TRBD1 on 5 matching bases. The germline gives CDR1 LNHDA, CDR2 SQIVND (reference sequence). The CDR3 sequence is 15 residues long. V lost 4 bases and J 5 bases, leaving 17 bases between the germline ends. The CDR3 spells CASSNHPRALYGYTF. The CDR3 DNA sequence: TGTGCCAGTAGTAATCATCCCAGGGCGCTATATGGCTACACCTTC.

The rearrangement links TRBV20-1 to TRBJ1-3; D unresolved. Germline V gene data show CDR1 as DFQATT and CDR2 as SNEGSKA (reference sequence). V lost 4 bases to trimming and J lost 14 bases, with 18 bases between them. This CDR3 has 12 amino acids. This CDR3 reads CSAKSLWGNLYF. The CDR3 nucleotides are TGCAGTGCTAAGAGTCTATGGGGTAATTTATATTTT.

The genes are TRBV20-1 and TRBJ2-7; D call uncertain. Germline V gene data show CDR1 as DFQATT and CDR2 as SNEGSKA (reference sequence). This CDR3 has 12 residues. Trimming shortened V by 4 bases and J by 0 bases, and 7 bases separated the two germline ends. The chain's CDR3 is CSATARSYEQYF. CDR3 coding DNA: TGCAGTGCTACGGCCCGCTCCTACGAGCAGTACTTC.

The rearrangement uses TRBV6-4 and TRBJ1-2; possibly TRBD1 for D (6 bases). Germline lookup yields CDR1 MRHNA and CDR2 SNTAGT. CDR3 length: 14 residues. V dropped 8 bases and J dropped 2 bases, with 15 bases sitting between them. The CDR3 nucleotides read TGTGCCAGCCAGCAGCCCGACAGGAACTATGGCTACACCTTC. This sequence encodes CASQQPDRNYGYTF.

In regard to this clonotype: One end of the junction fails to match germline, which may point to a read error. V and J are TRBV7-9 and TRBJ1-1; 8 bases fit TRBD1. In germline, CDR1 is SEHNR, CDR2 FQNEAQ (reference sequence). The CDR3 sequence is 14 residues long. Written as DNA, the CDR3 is TGTGCCAGCAGCTCCCTCGGGGACAGGACTCCAGTTTCTTTT. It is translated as CASSSLGDRTPVSF.

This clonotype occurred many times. CDR3 in DNA: TGTGCCAGCAGCCAACGGGGTGGCAGGGGGCGAACAGATACGCAGTATTTT. The encoded protein is CASSQRGGRGRTDTQYF. The chain uses TRBV14 and TRBJ2-3; 8 nucleotides align to TRBD1. Trimming at V came to 2 bases and at J to 3 bases, leaving 10 bases not matched to a gene. The CDR3 loop spans 17 amino acids. The germline gives CDR1 SGHDN, CDR2 FVKESK.

CDR3 residues: CATRHLVGGNEQFF. The CDR3 nucleotides read TGTGCCACCCGTCACTTAGTGGGGGGGAATGAGCAGTTCTTC. The chain links TRBV10-3 to TRBJ2-1; TRBD2 aligns across 7 bases. With V trimmed by 10 bases and J by 7 bases, 13 bases remained unmatched. The CDR3 has 14 amino acids. Germline assignment: CDR1 ENHRY and CDR2 SYGVKD.

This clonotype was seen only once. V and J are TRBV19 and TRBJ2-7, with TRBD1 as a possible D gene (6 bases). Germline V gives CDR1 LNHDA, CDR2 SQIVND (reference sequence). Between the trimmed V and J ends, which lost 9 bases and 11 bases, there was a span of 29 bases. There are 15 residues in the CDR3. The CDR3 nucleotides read TGTGCCAGCAGTCAAGACCCAGGGGCAGCCTACGGGGAGTACTTC. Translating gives CASSQDPGAAYGEYF. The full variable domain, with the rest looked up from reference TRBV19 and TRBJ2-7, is DGGITQSPKYLFRKEGQNVTLSCEQNLNHDAMYWYRQDPGQGLRLIYYSQIVNDFQKGDIAEGYSVSREKKESFPLTVTSAQKNPTAFYLCASSQDPGAAYGEYFGPGTRLTVT.

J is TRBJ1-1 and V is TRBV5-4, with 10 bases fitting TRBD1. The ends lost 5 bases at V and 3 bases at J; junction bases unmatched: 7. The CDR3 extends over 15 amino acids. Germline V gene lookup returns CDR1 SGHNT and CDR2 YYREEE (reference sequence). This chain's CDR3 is CASRRDRGLDTEAFF. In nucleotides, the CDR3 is TGTGCCAGCAGACGGGACAGGGGTTTGGACACTGAAGCTTTCTTT.

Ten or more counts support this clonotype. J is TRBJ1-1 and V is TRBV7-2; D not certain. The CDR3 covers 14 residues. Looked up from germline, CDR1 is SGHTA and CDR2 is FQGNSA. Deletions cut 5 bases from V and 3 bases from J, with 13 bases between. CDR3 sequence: CASSREQRDTEAFF. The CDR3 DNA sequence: TGTGCCAGCAGCCGAGAACAGAGAGACACTGAAGCTTTCTTT.

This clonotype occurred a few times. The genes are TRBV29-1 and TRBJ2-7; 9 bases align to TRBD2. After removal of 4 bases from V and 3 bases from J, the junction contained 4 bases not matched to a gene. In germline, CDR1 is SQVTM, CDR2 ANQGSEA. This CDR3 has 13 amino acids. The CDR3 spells CSVVLAGNYEQYV. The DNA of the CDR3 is TGCAGCGTTGTTCTAGCGGGGAACTACGAGCAGTACGTC.

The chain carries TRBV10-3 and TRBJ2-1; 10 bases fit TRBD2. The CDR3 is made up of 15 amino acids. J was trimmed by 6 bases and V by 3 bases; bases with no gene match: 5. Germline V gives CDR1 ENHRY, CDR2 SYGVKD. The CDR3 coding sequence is TGTGCCATCAGTGATACAGCGGGGGGGCCCAATGAGCAGTTCTTC. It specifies CAISDTAGGPNEQFF.

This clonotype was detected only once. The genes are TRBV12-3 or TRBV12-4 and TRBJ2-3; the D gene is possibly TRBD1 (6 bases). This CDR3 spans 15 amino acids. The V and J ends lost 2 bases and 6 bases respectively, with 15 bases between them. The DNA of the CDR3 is TGTGCCAGCAGTTTACTTTCTGCAGGGGCGGATACGCAGTATTTT. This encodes CASSLLSAGADTQYF.

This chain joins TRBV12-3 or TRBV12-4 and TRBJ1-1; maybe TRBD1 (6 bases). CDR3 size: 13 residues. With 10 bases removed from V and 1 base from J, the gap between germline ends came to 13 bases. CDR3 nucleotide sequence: TGTGCCACCCCCAGGACAGCGAACACTGAAGCTTTCTTT. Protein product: CATPRTANTEAFF.

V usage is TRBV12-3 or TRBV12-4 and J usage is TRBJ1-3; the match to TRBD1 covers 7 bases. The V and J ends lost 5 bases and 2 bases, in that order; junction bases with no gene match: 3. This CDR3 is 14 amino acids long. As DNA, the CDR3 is TGTGCCAGCAGTACTACAGGGGCTGGAAACACCATATATTTT. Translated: CASSTTGAGNTIYF.